The clone carrying this TCR beta chain was recorded many times. Antigen: not known. TCR beta CDR3 regions were amplified from RNA transcripts. First-round RT-PCR of the TCR CDR3 relied on the HTBI primer set. TCRdb used MiXCR to reprocess the multiplex PCR reads, holding one entry per CDR3 protein. Here the sample spans about 250,000 distinct CDR3 sequences, approximately 25% being singletons. The sample originates from a study of T cells in Graves' hyperthyroidism and ophthalmopathy. Overall study findings and caveats: Within blood appeared most thyroid clonotypes that had expanded above 0.001.

The germline V gene has CDR1 SGHAT and CDR2 FQDESV (reference sequence). This CDR3 region has 15 residues. Germline trimming cut 7 bases from V and 0 bases from J; bases unmatched to any gene: 9. The diagnoses drew upon clinical symptoms, serum thyroxine and TRAb, thyroid ultrasound and orbital computed tomography. J is TRBJ2-7 and V is TRBV11-1, with 7 bases aligning to TRBD2. The sequenced material came from blood. The sequence derives from a woman between 35 and 50 years old with Graves' ophthalmopathy. The CDR3 is CASTLRASGSYEQYF. For the CDR3, the DNA is TGTGCCAGCACCCTGAGGGCTAGCGGCTCCTACGAGCAGTACTTC.